This TCR beta chain was recorded in a study of blood T cell repertoires in COVID-19 (TCRdb year 2020). Regarding the study in general: Samples from collaborators originated in the United States, Italy and Spain and spanned both the acute and convalescent phases of COVID-19. The material from the prospective study consisted of cDNA or gDNA derived from T cells, B-cell-depleted T cells, or PBMCs. The dataset comprised deeply sampled blood TCRbeta repertoires from subjects exposed to, actively infected with, or recovered from COVID-19. The repertoires were released in a freely available public database intended as a resource for research on the immune response to SARS-CoV-2. The samples were drawn from the first 160 participants of the ongoing ImmuneRACE study and from over 950 subjects provided by 6 global collaborators. A de-identified subject ID, COVID-19 status, age in years and sex were almost always included in the sample metadata. HLA class I and class II types, where available, came from metadata supplied by the sample provider rather than from assay-based typing.

Results and caveats for the whole study, not just this receptor: Clinical and demographic metadata were provided uncurated, with the amount varying by source and participant.

TCRbeta CDR3 regions were amplified from genomic DNA using the immunoSEQ Assay, a bias-controlled multiplex PCR. On the authors' methods: Within the assay, amplification of reference gene primers was used to estimate how many nucleated cells each sample contained. To quantify the absolute abundance of each unique TCRbeta CDR3 rearrangement, sequence reads were collapsed and filtered. For each sample, productive Simpson clonality was calculated as the square root of Simpson's diversity index across productive rearrangements. TCRdb limited this immuneACCESS table to in-frame rearrangements with V and J called. A share of clones is missing; checked studies link under half to unresolved V genes, and the rest is unexplained. V and J calls and clone size come straight from that table; D and trimming were deduced from the DNA. The table for this sample lists around 280,000 clones; around 88% of them were counted only once. The ten most abundant clones make up 5.5% to 7% of the sample.

V is pared back by 4 bases and J by 4 bases, with 2 bases lying between the germline termini. Including the terminal cysteine and phenylalanine, the CDR3 comprises 11 residues. Of all the DNA, just the CDR3 is kept, 33 bases in frame from base 1. CDR1 and CDR2 are drawn from the germline V gene (reference sequence): LNHDA, SQIVND. As regards this clone: Its specific antigen is unknown. No much larger clone is present one base from it, and per-base qualities are unavailable. Other DNA sequences in the same sample also yield this CDR3.

Participants in the prospective study were enrolled through a virtual design, were aged roughly 18 to 90 years, and lived in fewer than 30 United States geographic areas. In the prospective study, participants were assigned to cohorts based on the clinical history participants reported in a screening survey and a study questionnaire. Recovered participants in ImmuneRACE Cohort 3 were defined by two consecutive negative NP/OP PCR tests, clearance by a healthcare professional, or resolution of symptoms. Each participant in the prospective study had whole blood, serum and a nasopharyngeal or oropharyngeal swab collected by mobile phlebotomists. Participants in the prospective study had the option to provide additional blood draws and questionnaires over an approximately 2-month period. Prospective study blood samples were shipped either frozen or at room temperature before DNA extraction.

The receptor was derived from a middle-aged woman who had recovered from COVID-19. This chain is built from TRBV19 and TRBJ2-1, with no D gene named confidently. Material: PBMCs or T cells enriched from blood (not recorded which). The CDR3 in this case is CASSTYNEQFF. At the DNA level, the sequence is TGTGCCAGTAGTACTTACAATGAGCAGTTCTTC.